This T cell receptor beta chain was observed in a study of T cells in Graves' hyperthyroidism and ophthalmopathy. RNA transcripts provided the source from which TCR beta CDR3 regions were amplified. An initial round of RT-PCR targeting the TCR CDR3 relied on the HTBI primer set. TCRdb redid the calling of the multiplex PCR reads with MiXCR, one entry per CDR3 protein. This sample has roughly 640,000 distinct CDR3 sequences, with about a sixth found just once. V shed 7 bases, J shed 5 bases, and the junction held 4 bases outside the gene matches. Germline V gene lookup returns CDR1 SNHLY and CDR2 FYNNEI. The length of the CDR3 is 15 residues. This clonotype was detected ten times or more.

The V and J genes are TRBV2 and TRBJ2-1, with 14 bases fitting TRBD2. The sequenced sample consisted of blood. The receptor's source is a woman aged 35 to 49 with Graves' ophthalmopathy. Here the CDR3 reads CASTRTSGRNNEQFF. Here the CDR3 DNA reads TGTGCCAGCACCCGGACTAGCGGGAGGAACAATGAGCAGTTCTTC.